This is a list of T cell receptor beta chains from one sample in a study of T cells in Graves' hyperthyroidism and ophthalmopathy. From the multiplex PCR reads, TCRdb called clonotypes with MiXCR, one entry per CDR3 protein. The sample yields about 600,000 distinct CDR3 sequences, roughly 16% seen once. Sequenced input: blood. The origin of the receptors is a woman between 40 and 55 years old with Graves' ophthalmopathy. Each CDR3 is given with its conserved first and last residue. D genes are given only for firm matches. A clone size is listed for some rows: how often the clone was seen (once, few, many), or a class if it is expanded.

abundance: few; d_gene: TRBD1; v_gene: TRBV2; j_gene: TRBJ2-2; CDR3nt: TGTGCCAGCAGTGGGAGGACAGGGCCCGGGGAGCTGTTTTTT; CDR3aa: CASSGRTGPGELFF
abundance: .; d_gene: .; v_gene: TRBV6-5; j_gene: TRBJ1-4; CDR3nt: TGTGCCAGCAGTTACGGGAGTTCAACTAATGAAAAACTGTTTTTT; CDR3aa: CASSYGSSTNEKLFF
abundance: many; d_gene: TRBD2; v_gene: TRBV7-2; j_gene: TRBJ2-7; CDR3nt: TGTGCCAGCAGCTCGAGTAGCGGGGGGAACTACGAGCAGTACTTC; CDR3aa: CASSSSSGGNYEQYF
abundance: many; d_gene: .; v_gene: TRBV2; j_gene: TRBJ2-4; CDR3nt: TGTGCCAGCAGTGAAATGCGAGGGATCGCCAAAAACATTCAGTACTTC; CDR3aa: CASSEMRGIAKNIQYF
abundance: few; d_gene: TRBD2; v_gene: TRBV12-3/TRBV12-4; j_gene: TRBJ2-1; CDR3nt: TGTGCCAGCAGGGGTAGGGCTAGCGGGAGTTACAATGAGCAGTTCTTC; CDR3aa: CASRGRASGSYNEQFF
abundance: many; d_gene: .; v_gene: TRBV5-1; j_gene: TRBJ2-1; CDR3nt: TGCGCCAGCAGCTTGGACGTGAGAGCGGGCAATGAGCAGTTCTTC; CDR3aa: CASSLDVRAGNEQFF
abundance: .; d_gene: .; v_gene: TRBV12-5; j_gene: TRBJ1-1; CDR3nt: TGTGCTACTCAGGGAAAGAACACTGAAGCTTTCTTT; CDR3aa: CATQGKNTEAFF
abundance: many; d_gene: TRBD2; v_gene: TRBV20-1; j_gene: TRBJ2-1; CDR3nt: TGCAGTGCTAGCCCCGCAGCGGGAGCCAATGAGCAGTTCTTC; CDR3aa: CSASPAAGANEQFF
abundance: once; d_gene: .; v_gene: TRBV20-1; j_gene: TRBJ2-6; CDR3nt: TGCAGTGCACCAGACCCTGGGGCCAACGTCCTGACTTTC; CDR3aa: CSAPDPGANVLTF
abundance: .; d_gene: .; v_gene: TRBV12-3/TRBV12-4; j_gene: TRBJ2-3; CDR3nt: TGTGCCAGCAGTCTGAAGAGCACAGATACGCAGTATTTT; CDR3aa: CASSLKSTDTQYF
abundance: .; d_gene: TRBD1; v_gene: TRBV6-1; j_gene: TRBJ2-7; CDR3nt: TGTGCCAGCACCGGGACAGCCTACGAGCAGTACTTC; CDR3aa: CASTGTAYEQYF
abundance: .; d_gene: .; v_gene: TRBV24-1; j_gene: TRBJ2-5; CDR3nt: TGTGCCACCAGTGATTTACGACGAGATGCGGGGACCCAGTACTTC; CDR3aa: CATSDLRRDAGTQYF
abundance: .; d_gene: .; v_gene: TRBV6-2/TRBV6-3; j_gene: TRBJ2-2; CDR3nt: TGTGCCAGCAGTTACTCGGTTCGGGAGCTGTTTTTT; CDR3aa: CASSYSVRELFF
abundance: .; d_gene: .; v_gene: TRBV28; j_gene: TRBJ1-6; CDR3nt: TGTGCCAGCACAAGGGCGGGGGTCGTCTATAATTCACCCCTCCACTTT; CDR3aa: CASTRAGVVYNSPLHF
abundance: many; d_gene: TRBD1; v_gene: TRBV6-2/TRBV6-3; j_gene: TRBJ2-4; CDR3nt: TGTGCCAGCGGATCAGGGGGTAACATTCAGTACTTC; CDR3aa: CASGSGGNIQYF
abundance: many; d_gene: .; v_gene: TRBV11-2; j_gene: TRBJ2-7; CDR3nt: TGTGCCAGCAGCCGGGGACTTCCCTACGAGCAGTACTTC; CDR3aa: CASSRGLPYEQYF
abundance: many; d_gene: TRBD2; v_gene: TRBV20-1; j_gene: TRBJ2-7; CDR3nt: TGCAGTGCTAGTAATTGGGGGCTAGCGGGAGAGGGGGGCTACGAGCAGTACTTC; CDR3aa: CSASNWGLAGEGGYEQYF
abundance: many; d_gene: .; v_gene: TRBV2; j_gene: TRBJ2-7; CDR3nt: TGTGCCAGCAGCCGGACTCTCACCTACGAGCAGTACTTC; CDR3aa: CASSRTLTYEQYF
abundance: many; d_gene: .; v_gene: TRBV5-6; j_gene: TRBJ2-5; CDR3nt: TGTGCCAGCAGCTTACCCCCGAGATGGCAGGGCCAAGAGACCCAGTACTTC; CDR3aa: CASSLPPRWQGQETQYF
abundance: many; d_gene: TRBD2; v_gene: TRBV2; j_gene: TRBJ2-3; CDR3nt: TGTGCCAGCAGTGACTTGCGGGAGGGGCGCACAGATACGCAGTATTTT; CDR3aa: CASSDLREGRTDTQYF
abundance: few; d_gene: TRBD1; v_gene: TRBV6-1; j_gene: TRBJ2-4; CDR3nt: TGTGCCAGCAGTTTTGCACAGGGGGCGCAAAACATTCAGTACTTC; CDR3aa: CASSFAQGAQNIQYF
abundance: few; d_gene: .; v_gene: TRBV25-1; j_gene: TRBJ1-1; CDR3nt: TGTGCCAGCAGTGAGAGCTCTGAAGCTTTCTTT; CDR3aa: CASSESSEAFF
abundance: few; d_gene: TRBD2; v_gene: TRBV29-1; j_gene: TRBJ2-7; CDR3nt: TGCAGCGTTGGAGTTGGCGGGAGAAGAATCTACGAGCAGTACTTC; CDR3aa: CSVGVGGRRIYEQYF
abundance: few; d_gene: .; v_gene: TRBV4-1; j_gene: TRBJ1-1; CDR3nt: TGCGCCAGCAGTTATGAGTCGAACACTGAAGCTTTCTTT; CDR3aa: CASSYESNTEAFF
abundance: many; d_gene: TRBD2; v_gene: TRBV12-3/TRBV12-4; j_gene: TRBJ2-7; CDR3nt: TGTGCCAGCAGTTTAGTCGGCGGGGGGCCCTCCTCCTACGAGCAGTACTTC; CDR3aa: CASSLVGGGPSSYEQYF
abundance: .; d_gene: .; v_gene: TRBV12-3/TRBV12-4; j_gene: TRBJ1-2; CDR3nt: TGTGCCAGCAGCGGAGGGCCGGGCTATGGCTACACCTTC; CDR3aa: CASSGGPGYGYTF
abundance: .; d_gene: TRBD2; v_gene: TRBV19; j_gene: TRBJ2-5; CDR3nt: TGTGCCAGTAGTCCGAGACTAGCGGGAGGCATAGAGACCCAGTACTTC; CDR3aa: CASSPRLAGGIETQYF
abundance: many; d_gene: .; v_gene: TRBV10-3; j_gene: TRBJ1-1; CDR3nt: TGTGCCATCAGAGGAACTAGGGACCGTGAAGCTTTCTTT; CDR3aa: CAIRGTRDREAFF
abundance: many; d_gene: TRBD1; v_gene: TRBV5-1; j_gene: TRBJ2-7; CDR3nt: TGCGCCAGCGCAACGTGGACAGGTGGGACCTACGAGCAGTACTTC; CDR3aa: CASATWTGGTYEQYF
abundance: .; d_gene: .; v_gene: TRBV5-6; j_gene: TRBJ1-1; CDR3nt: TGTGCCAGCAGCGATATCCGTGGGGGGGGCGTAAGGAAAGCTTTCTTT; CDR3aa: CASSDIRGGGVRKAFF
abundance: .; d_gene: .; v_gene: TRBV27; j_gene: TRBJ1-5; CDR3nt: TGTGCCAGCAGTGGCCTTAATCAGCCCCAGCATTTT; CDR3aa: CASSGLNQPQHF
abundance: few; d_gene: TRBD2; v_gene: TRBV7-3; j_gene: TRBJ2-1; CDR3nt: TGTGCCAGCAGCTTAACCCCTCTTACTAGCGGGAGCTCCTACAGTGAGCAGTTCTTC; CDR3aa: CASSLTPLTSGSSYSEQFF
abundance: .; d_gene: TRBD2; v_gene: TRBV14; j_gene: TRBJ2-3; CDR3nt: TGTGCCAGCAGATCCGGGACTAGCGCGAGGGGAGATACGCAGTATTTT; CDR3aa: CASRSGTSARGDTQYF
abundance: .; d_gene: TRBD2; v_gene: TRBV13; j_gene: TRBJ2-1; CDR3nt: TGTGCCAGCAGCCTAGGCAGGGCGGGAGGACGTTACAATGAGCAGTTCTTC; CDR3aa: CASSLGRAGGRYNEQFF
abundance: many; d_gene: TRBD1; v_gene: TRBV9; j_gene: TRBJ2-7; CDR3nt: TGTGCCAGCAGCGTAGCTCCAGGGGGACAATACGAGCAGTACTTC; CDR3aa: CASSVAPGGQYEQYF
abundance: many; d_gene: .; v_gene: TRBV9; j_gene: TRBJ2-2; CDR3nt: TGTGCCAGCAGCGTAGTACAGGGTGGCGGGGAGCTGTTTTTT; CDR3aa: CASSVVQGGGELFF
abundance: .; d_gene: TRBD2; v_gene: TRBV6-1; j_gene: TRBJ2-1; CDR3nt: TGTGCCAGCAGTGAGACTAGCGGGGCTACCTTCAATGAGCAGTTCTTC; CDR3aa: CASSETSGATFNEQFF
abundance: many; d_gene: .; v_gene: TRBV27; j_gene: TRBJ1-2; CDR3nt: TGTGCCAGCAGCCATGGCCGTACCTATGGCTACACCTTC; CDR3aa: CASSHGRTYGYTF
abundance: .; d_gene: .; v_gene: TRBV20-1; j_gene: TRBJ2-7; CDR3nt: TGCAGTGCTTCAAAAATATACGAGCAGTACTTC; CDR3aa: CSASKIYEQYF
abundance: .; d_gene: TRBD1; v_gene: TRBV6-1; j_gene: TRBJ1-1; CDR3nt: TGTGCCAGCAGACGCTCACAGGGGTTGAACACTGAAGCTTTCTTT; CDR3aa: CASRRSQGLNTEAFF
abundance: few; d_gene: TRBD1; v_gene: TRBV27; j_gene: TRBJ1-5; CDR3nt: TGTGCCAGCAGTTCTGGACAGGGTCAGGCTCAGCCCCAGCATTTT; CDR3aa: CASSSGQGQAQPQHF
abundance: many; d_gene: .; v_gene: TRBV7-9; j_gene: TRBJ1-6; CDR3nt: TGTGCCAGCAGCTTAGGAGCACAGGACAATTCACCCCTCCACTTT; CDR3aa: CASSLGAQDNSPLHF
abundance: .; d_gene: .; v_gene: TRBV19; j_gene: TRBJ1-5; CDR3nt: TGTGCCCGTAGTAGGGGAGACAATCAGCCCCAGCATTTT; CDR3aa: CARSRGDNQPQHF